The clone carrying this T cell receptor (beta chain) was counted at least ten times. The antigen is unknown. V was pared by 6 bases and J by 3 bases, with 18 bases between. The CDR3 is made up of 14 amino acids. Germline V gene data show CDR1 as DFQATT and CDR2 as SNEGSKA (reference sequence). The sample is drawn from a study of early T cells in non-severe SARS-CoV-2 infection. Background on the study: Bulk RNA isolated from unsorted whole blood underwent sequencing; chains were not paired. Study-level results: The study's VDJdb matching favored anti-spike CD8 responses and missed private and CD4 specificities.

Researchers attached unique molecular identifiers to individual cDNA molecules. TCRdb reprocessed the 5' RACE reads via MiXCR and lists one record per CDR3 protein. The sample consists of 50,000 or so distinct CDR3 sequences, 5.6% of them appearing once. This sequence originates from an adult who was a healthcare worker with PCR-confirmed SARS-CoV-2 infection or an uninfected control (not recorded which). The sample consisted of whole blood. The genes are TRBV20-1 and TRBJ2-7, with D perhaps given as TRBD1 or TRBD2 (5 bases each). The CDR3 region has the DNA TGCAGTGCCCGTTCAGGACGGGACCTCTACGAGCAGTACTTC. It codes for CSARSGRDLYEQYF.